These T cell receptor beta chains were read from a single sample in a study of read filtering for tumor transcriptome and immune sequencing. Via MiXCR, TCRdb re-called the reads, giving one row per CDR3 protein. This table has more than 100,000 distinct CDR3 sequences, under 15% appearing once. Material: a population of CD138-negative cells sorted from bone marrow. These receptors were obtained from a donor at least 40 years old with multiple myeloma. Each CDR3 is given with its conserved first and last residue. D genes are given only for firm matches. Some rows have no size entry. The others give once, few or many, or a class for an expanded clone.

TRBD2 many TRBJ2-1 TRBV5-4 CASRYGLAGDNEQFF TGTGCCAGCAGATATGGACTAGCGGGAGATAATGAGCAGTTCTTC
TRBD1 once TRBJ2-1 TRBV7-6 CASSLNRGGNEQFF TGTGCCAGCAGCCTAAACAGGGGCGGCAATGAGCAGTTCTTC
. few TRBJ1-5 TRBV7-9 CASSPTGEEPQHF TGTGCCAGCAGTCCGACGGGAGAGGAGCCCCAGCATTTT
. many TRBJ2-1 TRBV5-5 CASSVGLMGSYNEQFF TGTGCCAGCAGCGTGGGGTTAATGGGATCCTACAATGAGCAGTTCTTC
. many TRBJ2-1 TRBV20-1 CSARDGLRPGRNNNEQFF TGCAGTGCTAGAGATGGCTTGAGACCGGGACGTAATAACAATGAGCAGTTCTTC
. many TRBJ2-7 TRBV28 CASSFPATNEQYF TGTGCCAGCAGTTTTCCCGCGACCAACGAGCAGTACTTC
. many TRBJ1-5 TRBV20-1 CSARWDSNQPQHF TGCAGTGCGAGATGGGATAGCAATCAGCCCCAGCATTTT
. many TRBJ2-7 TRBV4-1 CASSQGMTEFYEQYF TGCGCCAGCAGCCAGGGAATGACGGAATTCTACGAGCAGTACTTC
TRBD1 many TRBJ2-1 TRBV7-9 CASSLQGASYNEQFF TGTGCCAGCAGCTTACAGGGGGCGAGCTACAATGAGCAGTTCTTC
. many TRBJ2-2 TRBV27 CASSLFGQAGELFF TGTGCCAGCAGTTTATTCGGCCAGGCTGGGGAGCTGTTTTTT
. few TRBJ2-1 TRBV9 CASSTRLGSYNEQFF TGTGCCAGCAGCACCCGACTGGGGTCCTACAATGAGCAGTTCTTC
TRBD2 . TRBJ2-1 TRBV28 CASGSLAGGPVEQFF TGTGCCAGCGGTTCCTTAGCGGGAGGGCCGGTTGAGCAGTTCTTC
. many TRBJ2-1 TRBV3-1 CASSQVREWFF TGTGCCAGCAGCCAAGTAAGGGAGTGGTTCTTC
TRBD2 many TRBJ2-1 TRBV20-1 CSASIRLAGEDEQFF TGCAGTGCTAGTATCCGGCTAGCGGGAGAGGATGAGCAGTTCTTC
. many TRBJ2-1 TRBV14 CASSQGYPYNEQFF TGTGCCAGCAGCCAAGGGTATCCATACAATGAGCAGTTCTTC
. many TRBJ2-7 TRBV4-1 CASSQDLGGGSPAEQYF TGCGCCAGCAGCCAAGACTTAGGTGGTGGTAGCCCCGCCGAGCAGTACTTC
. many TRBJ2-3 TRBV11-2 CASSLVSGVTTDTQYF TGTGCCAGCAGCTTAGTCTCTGGTGTCACCACAGATACGCAGTATTTT
. many TRBJ2-5 TRBV5-1 CASSINQETQYF TGCGCCAGCAGCATAAACCAAGAGACCCAGTACTTC
. many TRBJ1-5 TRBV7-9 CASSFRSGPYSNQPQHF TGTGCCAGCAGCTTCCGGTCGGGGCCTTATAGCAATCAGCCCCAGCATTTT
TRBD1 many TRBJ2-1 TRBV7-2 CASTQTGGTGNEQFF TGTGCCAGCACCCAAACAGGGGGCACGGGCAATGAGCAGTTCTTC
. many TRBJ2-1 TRBV7-2 CASSAGLHYNEQFF TGTGCCAGCAGCGCGGGACTTCACTACAATGAGCAGTTCTTC
TRBD1 few TRBJ2-7 TRBV7-8 CASSSLFGSTGDSYEQYF TGTGCCAGCAGCTCCCTATTCGGCTCGACAGGGGACTCCTACGAGCAGTACTTC
. many TRBJ1-5 TRBV20-1 CSASVSGDSNQPQHF TGCAGTGCTAGTGTATCCGGGGATAGCAATCAGCCCCAGCATTTT
TRBD2 many TRBJ2-1 TRBV4-1 CASSPGGLLAGSSSSYNEQFF TGCGCCAGCAGCCCCGGGGGGCTACTAGCGGGATCTTCCAGCTCCTACAATGAGCAGTTCTTC
. many TRBJ2-7 TRBV20-1 CSASWPQGRGGQYF TGCAGTGCTAGTTGGCCGCAGGGACGGGGTGGGCAGTACTTC
. many TRBJ2-7 TRBV11-2 CASSLVPGVSEQYF TGTGCCAGCAGCTTAGTGCCAGGGGTAAGCGAGCAGTACTTC
. . TRBJ2-5 TRBV2 CASSDWREETQYF TGTGCCAGCAGTGATTGGCGAGAAGAGACCCAGTACTTC